This T cell receptor (beta chain) was captured by sequencing in a study of cytomegalovirus exposure and HLA in healthy donors (dated by TCRdb to about 2017). General notes on the study: According to an earlier analysis of a few hundred of the donors, 200 million or so T cells yielded 90 million to 130 million unique TCR beta sequences and 276 Gb of sequence data. An early release that covered 640 HLA-typed donors contained 250 to 350 gigabases of sequencing data and 80 million or so unique TCR sequences. The study aimed to test whether cataloging public T cell receptors could reveal signatures of past pathogen exposure. To predict cytomegalovirus infection status, the study combined high-throughput TCR immunosequencing, statistical association of individual TCRs with disease status, and machine learning. The number of typed donors differed by locus: about 620-640 for A, B, C, DRB1 and DQB1; roughly 510 for DQA1; approximately 600 for DPA1; and approximately 450 for DPB1. Class I and class II HLA loci were covered by the typing at four-digit resolution. The genetic ancestry cluster associated with self-reported Caucasian donors included 81% of the 300 to 450 genotyped donors. Rather than drawing on any new phenotypic data, the later analysis identified candidate immune exposures from TCR beta sequences and the way those sequences occurred across donors. The study used immunosequencing to profile the T cell repertoires of several hundred subjects and linked those repertoires to cytomegalovirus serostatus. Genome-wide SNP genotypes for about 55% of the roughly 670 donors were used in a later genetic analysis, which treated that subset as a discovery cohort. Alongside the repertoire data, information on donor age, sex, ethnicity and CMV serostatus was compiled. In an earlier analysis of 587 of the donors, high-throughput TCR beta sequencing was used to judge whether each TCR beta V gene segment behaved as functional or pseudogenic. All discovery cohort repertoires had been generated on a single sequencing platform. Besides the first cohort of about 730 subjects, a separate validation cohort made up of about 120 different subjects was used. A later analysis re-analyzed previously published TCR beta repertoires from about 730 donors and added high-resolution HLA genotyping to study TCR occurrence patterns. Among around 400 genotyped donors of the cohort, an average of approximately 220,000 unique TCR beta nucleotide sequences was sequenced per donor, of which about 18% were non-productive. A few DR-DQ haplotypes were handled as single units for association and clustering because linkage in the cohort was strong. What the authors observed across the whole study: A later analysis found that most CMV-associated TCR beta chains appeared HLA-restricted, with HLA associations seemingly driven largely by CMV exposure. When HLA alleles, especially DR and DQ, strongly co-occurred, attributing TCR associations to individual alleles was difficult. Because counts were too low, roughly 17 rarely observed V segments, including chromosome 9 orphons, were left out of the earlier analysis of some 640 of the donors. The classifier was reported to diagnose cytomegalovirus status with high specificity and sensitivity in both the original and validation cohorts. It was suggested by the authors that the approach could potentially be generalized to other disease states and immunological phenotypes. In a later analysis, HLA-associated TCR beta chains showed more clonal expansion and lower generation probabilities than non-associated chains that were equally common. The presence/absence analyses assumed that sequencing depth was roughly uniform across donors, and that assumption may not be true. A few of the identified cytomegalovirus-associated TCR beta chains were confirmed in vitro to be specific for cytomegalovirus antigens. While some public TCRs were present in many individuals, most TCR sequences turned up only very rarely across donors. In a later analysis, some 17,000 TCR beta sequences were associated with specific HLA alleles at a false discovery rate of 0.05. A cluster of highly shared sequence variants was judged likely to be a technical artifact of the sequencing pipeline. Because some donors lacked HLA typing at each locus, the association tests relied only on the typed subset. Only TCR beta chains were sequenced in this cohort, and the absence of alpha or paired-chain data limited detectable features. An earlier analysis of around 500 of the donors showed that most TCR beta V segments appeared in productive rearrangements either about 87% or about 30% of the time, which broadly matched IMGT annotations. In a later analysis, several top co-occurrence clusters were reported to appear linked to parvovirus B19, influenza, CMV and Epstein-Barr virus. The study listed 150 to 200 TCR beta chains as associated with cytomegalovirus. CMV serostatus was the only immune exposure information available for the cohort. According to a later analysis, TCR association rates differed among HLA loci, with DRB1 alleles showing the most associated TCRs and HLA-C alleles showing the fewest. The 87-base-pair reads could not distinguish some IMGT-functional V segments, including TRBV6-2 and TRBV6-3, so those segments were excluded. A later genetic analysis reported fewer N-insertions in productive TCRs among donors in an Asian-associated ancestry cluster than the roughly 700-donor mean. Correlated functional status among segregating V segments might reflect linkage disequilibrium, but an unknown experimental factor could not be ruled out. An association between a missense DCLRE1C variant and V-gene and J-gene trimming of TCR beta chains was found in a later genetic analysis and replicated in an independent cohort. A further reported finding was that TCR beta sequences accurately predicted the HLA-A and HLA-B alleles for most subjects in the first cohort.

Relative to germline, V is 3 bases shorter and J is 5 bases shorter, with 3 bases between their ends. CDR1 and CDR2 are drawn from the germline V gene: MDHEN, SYDVKM. The CDR3, cysteine through phenylalanine, is 11 amino acids long. Only CDR3 DNA is held: 33 bases, read in frame from base 1. Receptor libraries were prepared by the immunoSEQ multiplex PCR assay. A mixture of 60 forward primers for TCR Vbeta segments and 13 reverse primers for TCR Jbeta segments was used in the multiplex PCR. A multiplex PCR assay on genomic DNA amplified the CDR3 region of rearranged TCR beta genes. The Illumina HiSeq System was used to sequence the amplified TCR beta libraries as 87-base-pair reads. As for how the authors treated the data: A later analysis tallied around 82 million unique TCR beta chains across the 666 repertoires, and about 12 million of those chains were shared by two or more donors. Raw reads were error-corrected and collapsed into unique sequences with a nearest-neighbor algorithm that merged closely related sequences to remove PCR and sequencing errors. Alignment of CDR3 sequences to IMGT reference sequences was used to assign V, D and J gene segments. For a sequence to be retained, at least a six-nucleotide match to both a V gene segment and a J gene segment was required. A rearrangement counted as productive if the CDR3 had no stop codons and remained in frame with V and J, and every other rearrangement counted as non-productive. Following IMGT convention, CDR3 was defined as the stretch from the second conserved V-encoded cysteine to the conserved J-encoded phenylalanine. The earlier analysis of a few hundred of the donors excluded any sequence lacking an unambiguous match to a single V gene segment. In an earlier analysis of a few hundred of the donors, V segments were called functional above 56.7% productive rearrangements and were called segregating when the between-donor standard deviation exceeded 5%. A statistical classification framework was developed to diagnose cytomegalovirus status using the catalog of TCR beta chain sequences. In a later analysis, V and J genes were assigned by comparing TCR nucleotide sequences against IMGT/GENE-DB human TR gene sequences. The TCRdist pipeline was used in a later analysis to assign CDR3 sequences and most-parsimonious VDJ recombination scenarios. In a later analysis, each TCR beta chain was defined by its CDR3 amino acid sequence together with its V-gene family, and reads lacking a unique V-gene family were excluded. As a way to deal with suspected cross-contamination and a sequencing artifact, a later analysis dropped under 600 nucleotide sequences that were highly shared and had low generation probability. For each public chain, a later analysis derived a clonal expansion index from normalized ranks of inferred template counts within each repertoire. In a later analysis, generation probabilities were computed with a VDJ recombination model fitted to out-of-frame rearrangements, and the resulting probabilities were checked against IGoR. In a later analysis, TCR-TCR, TCR-HLA and TCR-CMV co-occurrence was scored with hypergeometric tests, and a repertoire-size bias correction was applied to TCR pairs. A later analysis estimated false discovery rates by permuting HLA or CMV assignments 20 times. In a later analysis, co-occurring TCRs were grouped with DBSCAN, and TCRdist sequence similarity was added when clustering was performed within HLA-allele-positive subsets. Repertoires with fewer than 30,000 or more than 120,000 public chains were left out of co-occurrence clustering, as were several repertoires with anomalous nucleotide sharing. TCRdb took this table from immuneACCESS and kept in-frame rearrangements with V and J called. Such tables lack part of the clones; where checked against another copy, unresolved V genes explain under half of the gap, and the rest is unexplained. V, J and clone size reflect that table, while D and trimming were determined from the DNA. Here the sample has under 200,000 clones; around 83% occur a single time. The ten largest clones represent roughly 1.6% of the sample.

Points on this clone: This receptor's antigen is unknown. No much larger clonotype is one base removed from it; base qualities were not supplied.

The cohort was made up of several hundred healthy bone marrow donors. At the time of sampling, all cohort members were nominally healthy, though unrecorded immune exposures were likely present. The donor tested CMV seronegative and was one of the 352 seronegative cohort members. Each donor provided a peripheral blood sample, and peripheral blood mononuclear cells were used for TCR beta sequencing. Genomic DNA extraction from the blood cell samples was performed with the Qiagen DNeasy Blood Extraction Kit. This chain is built from TRBV28 and TRBJ2-3; no D gene call is confident. This receptor was taken from a woman between 18 and 29 years old in good health and CMV-seronegative. Sample: PBMCs. Here the CDR3 is given as CASSFIDTQYF. In nucleotide form, the sequence is TGTGCCAGCAGTTTCATAGATACGCAGTATTTT. The CDR3, completed at both ends by the reference TRBV28 and TRBJ2-3 genes, gives the full variable domain DVKVTQSSRYLVKRTGEKVFLECVQDMDHENMFWYRQDPGLGLRLIYFSYDVKMKEKGDIPEGYSVSREKKERFSLILESASTNQTSMYLCASSFIDTQYFGPGTRLTVL.